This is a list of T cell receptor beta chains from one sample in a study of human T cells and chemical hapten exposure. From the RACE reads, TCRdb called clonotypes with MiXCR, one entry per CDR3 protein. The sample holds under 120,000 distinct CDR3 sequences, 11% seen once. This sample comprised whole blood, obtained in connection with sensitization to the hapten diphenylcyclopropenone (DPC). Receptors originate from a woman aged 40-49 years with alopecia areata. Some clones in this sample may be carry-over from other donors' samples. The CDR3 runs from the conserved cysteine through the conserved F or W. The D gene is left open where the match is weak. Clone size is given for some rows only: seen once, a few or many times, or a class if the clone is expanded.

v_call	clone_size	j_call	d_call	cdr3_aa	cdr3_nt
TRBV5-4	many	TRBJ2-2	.	CASSLQGTTGELFF	TGTGCCAGCAGCTTACAGGGCACCACCGGGGAGCTGTTTTTT
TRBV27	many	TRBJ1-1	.	CASSLRLNTEAFF	TGTGCCAGCAGTTTAAGGTTGAACACTGAAGCTTTCTTT
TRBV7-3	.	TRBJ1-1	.	CASSLGRGSTEAFF	TGTGCCAGCAGCTTAGGGCGAGGCAGCACTGAAGCTTTCTTT
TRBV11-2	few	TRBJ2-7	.	CASSFGAAGHEQYF	TGTGCCAGCAGCTTCGGGGCAGCCGGACACGAGCAGTACTTC
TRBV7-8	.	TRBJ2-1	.	CASSLVIVGQGRNEQFF	TGTGCCAGCAGCTTAGTCATTGTGGGGCAGGGGAGAAATGAGCAGTTCTTC
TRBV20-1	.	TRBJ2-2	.	CSARERGRNGELFF	TGCAGTGCTAGAGAAAGGGGAAGGAACGGGGAGCTGTTTTTT
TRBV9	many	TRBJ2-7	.	CASSVATGQGVAGEQYF	TGTGCCAGCAGCGTAGCTACGGGGCAGGGAGTGGCTGGGGAGCAGTACTTC
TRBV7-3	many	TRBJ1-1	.	CASSRMGGMDTEAFF	TGTGCCAGCAGCCGCATGGGGGGTATGGACACTGAAGCTTTCTTT
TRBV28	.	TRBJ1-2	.	CASSPPAGYGYTF	TGTGCCAGCAGTCCCCCGGCGGGTTATGGCTACACCTTC
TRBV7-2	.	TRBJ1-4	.	CASSLQGADEKLFF	TGTGCCAGCAGCTTACAGGGAGCCGATGAAAAACTGTTTTTT
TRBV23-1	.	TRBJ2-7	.	CASSQPLPRTCPYEQYF	TGCGCCAGCAGTCAACCCCTCCCCAGGACTTGCCCCTACGAGCAGTACTTC
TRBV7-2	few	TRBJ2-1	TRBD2	CASSSSVAGTVEQFF	TGTGCCAGCAGCTCTTCGGTAGCGGGGACGGTTGAGCAGTTCTTC
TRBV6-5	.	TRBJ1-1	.	CASSYGEGRSTEAFF	TGTGCCAGCAGTTACGGGGAGGGGAGGAGCACTGAAGCTTTCTTT
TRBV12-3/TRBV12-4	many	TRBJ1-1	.	CASSLREAEAFF	TGTGCCAGCAGTTTAAGGGAGGCTGAAGCTTTCTTT
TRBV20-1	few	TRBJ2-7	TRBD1	CSALGQGPSEQYF	TGCAGTGCTCTTGGACAGGGGCCAAGCGAGCAGTACTTC
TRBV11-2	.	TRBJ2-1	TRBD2	CASRRGGGTSGTNEQFF	TGTGCCAGCAGACGAGGAGGTGGGACTAGCGGGACCAATGAGCAGTTCTTC
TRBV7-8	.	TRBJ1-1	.	CASSSMGTLNTEAFF	TGTGCCAGCAGCTCTATGGGGACTTTGAACACTGAAGCTTTCTTT
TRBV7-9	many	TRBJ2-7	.	CASSLVSYEQYF	TGTGCCAGCAGCTTAGTCTCCTACGAGCAGTACTTC
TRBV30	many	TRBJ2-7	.	CAWSRRDEQYF	TGTGCCTGGAGTCGCAGGGACGAGCAGTACTTC
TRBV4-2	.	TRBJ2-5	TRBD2	CASSQDRGSGGTNQETQYF	TGTGCCAGCAGCCAAGATCGGGGGAGCGGGGGGACTAACCAAGAGACCCAGTACTTC